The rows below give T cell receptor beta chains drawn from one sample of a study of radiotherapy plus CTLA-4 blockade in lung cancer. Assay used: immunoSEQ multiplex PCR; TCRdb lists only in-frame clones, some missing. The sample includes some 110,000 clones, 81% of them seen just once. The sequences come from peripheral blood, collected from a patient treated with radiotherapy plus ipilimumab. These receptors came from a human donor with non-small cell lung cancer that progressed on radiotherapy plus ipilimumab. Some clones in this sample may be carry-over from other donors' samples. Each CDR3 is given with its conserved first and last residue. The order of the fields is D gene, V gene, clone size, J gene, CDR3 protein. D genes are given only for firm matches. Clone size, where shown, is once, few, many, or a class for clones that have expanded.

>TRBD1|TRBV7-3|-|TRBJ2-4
CASGPGQGDIQYF
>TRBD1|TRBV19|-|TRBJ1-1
CASSIGQGYTEAFF
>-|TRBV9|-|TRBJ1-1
CASTKIRANTEAFF
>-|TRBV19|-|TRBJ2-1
CASSIFGISYNEQFF
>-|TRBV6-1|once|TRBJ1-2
CASSSSSQRGGYTF
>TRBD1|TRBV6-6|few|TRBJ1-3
CASSRQGEGNTIYF
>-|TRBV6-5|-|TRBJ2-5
CASSYRPGRRVETQYF
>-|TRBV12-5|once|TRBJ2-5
CASGLGLEETQYF
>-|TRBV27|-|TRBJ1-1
CASNPLGGEGTEAFF
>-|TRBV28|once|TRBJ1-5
CASSSRQPVNQPQHF
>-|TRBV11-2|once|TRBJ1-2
CASSLDGQHYGYTF
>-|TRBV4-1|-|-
CASSQERVGGSYEQYF
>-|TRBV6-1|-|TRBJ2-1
CASRRQVFEQFF
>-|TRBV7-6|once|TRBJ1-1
CASSLNGGYTEAFF
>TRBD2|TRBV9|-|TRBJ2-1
CASSVGTSGGAYEQFF
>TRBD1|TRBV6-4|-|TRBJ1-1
CASRSNRGLDSEAFF
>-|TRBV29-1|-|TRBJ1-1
CSVEVRGRKNTEAFF
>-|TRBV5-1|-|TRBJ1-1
CASSLVGGRQNTEAFF
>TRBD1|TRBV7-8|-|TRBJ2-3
CASSLKWVDRGSSDTQYF
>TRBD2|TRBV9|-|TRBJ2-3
CASSATRTSWADTQYF
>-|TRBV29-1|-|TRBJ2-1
CSVYEFPEQFF
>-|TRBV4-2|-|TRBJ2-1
CASRKGGLSYNEQFF
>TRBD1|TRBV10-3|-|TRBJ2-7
CAISVSQGARTYEQYF